Each of the 25 T cell receptor beta chains below was sequenced from the same sample in a study of cytomegalovirus exposure and HLA in healthy donors. The PCR had 60 Vbeta and 13 Jbeta primers. The assay was immunoSEQ multiplex PCR, and TCRdb's table has in-frame clones only and misses some. The sample contains hundreds of thousands of clones, over 75% of which appear only once. The specimen sequenced was PBMCs. The source is a male donor in good health and CMV-seronegative.

This chain uses TRBV27 with TRBJ2-1; D may be TRBD1 (7 bases). The CDR3 contains 14 residues. Germline V gene sequence: CDR1 MNHEY, CDR2 SMNVEV (reference sequence). V was cut by 2 bases and J by 7 bases, with 12 bases left in between. The CDR3 coding sequence is TGTGCCAGCAGTTTACCCCCAGGGGGGAATGAGCAGTTCTTC. It translates to CASSLPPGGNEQFF.

The chain joins TRBV9 to TRBJ2-2; D is perhaps TRBD1 (6 bases). Germline CDR1 reads SGDLS; CDR2 reads YYNGEE. The CDR3 loop spans 18 amino acids. V lost 1 base and J lost 4, with 20 bases in between. The CDR3 loop reads CASSVFGTMGVGTGELFF. The CDR3, as DNA: TGTGCCAGCAGCGTATTCGGGACAATGGGGGTGGGCACCGGGGAGCTGTTTTTT.

This clone was seen only once. V is TRBV7-9 and J is TRBJ2-5, with a weak D call TRBD2 (6 bases). V lost 0 bases to trimming and J lost 10 bases, with 6 bases between them. CDR1 is SEHNR and CDR2 is FQNEAQ in the germline V gene (reference sequence). The CDR3 has 11 residues. The CDR3: CASSLAGLQYF. In nucleotides, the CDR3 is TGTGCCAGCAGCTTAGCGGGACTCCAGTACTTC.

V and J are TRBV27 and TRBJ2-7, with 10 bases lining up with TRBD2. Per germline, CDR1 MNHEY and CDR2 SMNVEV (reference sequence). The V segment lost 6 bases and the J segment 7 bases; nucleotides outside the gene matches: 15. The CDR3 is 16 residues long. The CDR3 here is CASSQRGGAGGPEQYF. The CDR3 DNA follows: TGTGCCAGCAGCCAAAGGGGTGGAGCGGGAGGGCCAGAGCAGTACTTC.

The chain carries TRBV6-5 and TRBJ1-2, with TRBD1 matching 10 bases. Germline lookup yields CDR1 MNHEY and CDR2 SVGAGI. V shed 6 bases and J 2 bases; nucleotides not matched to a gene: 3. This CDR3 has 14 amino acids. The chain's CDR3 is CASRGQGLNYGYTF. Written as DNA, the CDR3 is TGTGCCAGCAGGGGACAGGGGTTAAACTATGGCTACACCTTC.

The chain joins TRBV6-5 to TRBJ2-7; TRBD1 aligns across 8 bases. V lost 10 bases, J lost 5 bases, and 7 bases stayed unmatched. Germline CDR1 is MNHEY and CDR2 is SVGAGI. This CDR3 spans 12 amino acids. This CDR3 is CATSGGVDEQYF. CDR3 nucleotide sequence: TGTGCCACTTCAGGGGGCGTCGACGAGCAGTACTTC.

The CDR3 DNA reads as TGTGCCAGCAGCCTCAGACAACGGACAGGGTCCTTCACTGGGGCCAACGTCCTGACTTTC. It translates to CASSLRQRTGSFTGANVLTF. V usage is TRBV7-8 and J usage is TRBJ2-6; 8 bases are a match to TRBD1. Trimming cost V 5 bases and J 2 bases; bases outside gene matches: 17. CDR3 length: 20 residues. CDR1 SGHVS and CDR2 FQNEAQ come from the germline V gene.

The genes are TRBV7-9 and TRBJ1-1; a weak D match, TRBD1 (5 bases). Trimming shortened V by 4 bases and J by 0 bases, and 12 bases separated the two germline ends. The CDR3 is made up of 15 amino acids. Germline-derived CDR1 and CDR2 are SEHNR and FQNEAQ (reference sequence). CDR3 in amino acids: CASSWGRAVNTEAFF. CDR3 coding DNA: TGTGCCAGCAGCTGGGGCAGGGCGGTGAACACTGAAGCTTTCTTT.

This chain uses TRBV6-5 with TRBJ1-2; the match to TRBD1 covers 9 bases. With V trimmed by 6 bases and J by 2 bases, 7 bases remained unmatched. The CDR3 is 15 residues long. Germline assignment: CDR1 MNHEY and CDR2 SVGAGI. CDR3 amino acids: CASRLQGAINYGYTF. The CDR3 coding sequence is TGTGCCAGCAGGTTACAGGGGGCGATCAACTATGGCTACACCTTC.

This chain uses TRBV7-2 with TRBJ2-7; no clear D. V was trimmed by 3 bases and J by 0 bases, leaving 9 bases between them. Germline V CDR1 and CDR2: SGHTA, FQGNSA. This CDR3 contains 14 residues. The CDR3 DNA reads TGTGCCAGCAGCTTCTACAGAAGCTCCTACGAGCAGTACTTC. Translated: CASSFYRSSYEQYF.

The chain couples TRBV30 to TRBJ1-6; the D is unclear. V was clipped by 0 bases and J by 5 bases, with 8 bases between them. The germline CDR1 and CDR2 sequences are GTSNPN and SVGIG (reference sequence). The CDR3 covers 14 residues. The CDR3 is CAWSVLGDNSPLHF. As DNA, the CDR3 is TGTGCCTGGAGTGTTCTGGGAGATAATTCACCCCTCCACTTT. The full variable domain, with the rest looked up from reference TRBV30 and TRBJ1-6, is SQTIHQWPATLVQPVGSPLSLECTVEGTSNPNLYWYRQAAGRGLQLLFYSVGIGQISSEVPQNLSASRPQDRQFILSSKKLLLSDSGFYLCAWSVLGDNSPLHFGNGTRLTVT.

V is TRBV6-1 and J is TRBJ2-2, with 8 bases fitting TRBD1. This CDR3 spans 17 amino acids. V shed 0 bases, J shed 7 bases, and the junction held 10 bases outside the gene matches. Germline V lookup: CDR1 MNHNS, CDR2 SASEGT. CDR3 loop: CASSEAPVPGGSGELFF. The CDR3 coding sequence is TGTGCCAGCAGTGAAGCCCCAGTCCCAGGGGGCAGCGGGGAGCTGTTTTTT.

The V and J genes are TRBV27 and TRBJ2-5; D may be TRBD2 (5 bases). V lost 3 bases to trimming and J lost 5 bases, with 10 bases between them. Germline assignment: CDR1 MNHEY and CDR2 SMNVEV (reference sequence). This CDR3 contains 13 residues. CDR3 sequence (DNA): TGTGCCAGCAGTTTGCGGAGGACGGAGACCCAGTACTTC. The encoded protein is CASSLRRTETQYF.

This clone was observed once. This chain links TRBV12-5 with TRBJ2-2, with 7 positions matching TRBD1. Per the germline V gene, CDR1 is LGHNT and CDR2 is FRNRAP. The CDR3 has 19 residues. With V trimmed by 2 bases and J by 7 bases, 19 bases remained unmatched. The CDR3 loop reads CASGLLWQGDKGRGGELFF. Here the CDR3 DNA reads TGTGCTAGTGGTTTGCTATGGCAGGGGGATAAGGGTCGGGGCGGGGAGCTGTTTTTT. Complete variable domain (other parts from reference TRBV12-5 and TRBJ2-2): DARVTQTPRHKVTEMGQEVTMRCQPILGHNTVFWYRQTMMQGLELLAYFRNRAPLDDSGMPKDRFSAEMPDATLATLKIQPSEPRDSAVYFCASGLLWQGDKGRGGELFFGEGSRLTVL.

The chain is built from TRBV7-2 and TRBJ2-4, with TRBD1 matching over 7 bases. J was trimmed by 2 bases and V by 5 bases; bases with no gene match: 6. Germline V gene data show CDR1 as SGHTA and CDR2 as FQGNSA. This CDR3 is 15 amino acids long. The CDR3 coding sequence is TGTGCCAGCAGCCCCCAGGACAGGACCAAAAACATTCAGTACTTC. Amino acids: CASSPQDRTKNIQYF.

The genes are TRBV4-3 and TRBJ1-4; D not certain. The CDR3 has 15 amino acids. Germline V gene sequence: CDR1 LGHNA, CDR2 YSLEER. Trimming took off 4 bases at V and 8 bases at J, with 17 bases between the two ends. Written as DNA, the CDR3 is TGCGCCAGCAGCCCAGACCCGGGCGGAGGGGAAAAACTGTTTTTT. It translates to CASSPDPGGGEKLFF.

Turning to this clone: A read error may account for a junction end that differs from germline. The chain has TRBV7-9 and TRBJ2-3, with 7 bases matching TRBD2. This CDR3 has 17 residues. CDR1 is SEHNR and CDR2 is FQNEAQ in the germline V gene (reference sequence). CDR3 loop: CSSSLATSGESTDTQYF. The CDR3 DNA follows: TGTTCCAGCAGCTTAGCCACCAGCGGGGAGAGCACAGATACGCAGTATTTT.

This clone came up once. The rearrangement joins TRBV27 to TRBJ2-1, with 14 bases lining up with TRBD2. The germline gives CDR1 MNHEY, CDR2 SMNVEV (reference sequence). The CDR3 contains 17 residues. The ends lost 6 bases at V and 0 bases at J; junction bases unmatched: 4. CDR3 sequence: CASRGLAGGLSYNEQFF. The CDR3 nucleotides are TGTGCCAGCAGAGGACTAGCGGGGGGCCTCTCCTACAATGAGCAGTTCTTC.

The chain joins TRBV28 to TRBJ1-2; possibly TRBD1 for D (5 bases). Trimming took 2 bases from V and 4 from J, leaving 8 bases between them. The CDR3 has 13 amino acids. Germline CDR1 reads MDHEN; CDR2 reads SYDVKM. CDR3 coding DNA: TGTGCCAGCAGTTTAAATGGGGCCTATGGCTACACCTTC. This sequence encodes CASSLNGAYGYTF.

This sequence joins TRBV5-1 and TRBJ2-5, with D unclear. The end of the DNA fits TRBJ2-7 better, so the J call may be wrong. The CDR3 runs 14 residues. Germline lookup yields CDR1 SGHRS and CDR2 YFSETQ. The CDR3 nucleotides are TGCGCCAGCAGCTTTGACACATACTCCTACGAGCAGTACTTC. Protein: CASSFDTYSYEQYF.

This clone occurred a few times. The J gene is TRBJ2-7, the V gene TRBV5-1; D is unresolved. V lost 5 bases and J lost 1, with 7 bases in between. CDR3 size: 12 residues. CDR1 SGHRS and CDR2 YFSETQ come from the germline V gene. The CDR3 DNA reads TGCGCCAGCAGTCTTCCTTCCTACGAGCAGTACTTC. This codes for CASSLPSYEQYF. The whole variable domain, remainder taken from reference TRBV5-1 and TRBJ2-7, is KAGVTQTPRYLIKTRGQQVTLSCSPISGHRSVSWYQQTPGQGLQFLFEYFSETQRNKGNFPGRFSGRQFSNSRSEMNVSTLELGDSALYLCASSLPSYEQYFGPGTRLTVT.

Comment on this clone: Its ends do not fully match the called genes, so a read error is possible. The J gene is TRBJ2-7, the V gene TRBV4-2; 11 nucleotides match TRBD2. This CDR3 has 15 amino acids. CDR1 LGHNA and CDR2 YNFKEQ come from the germline V gene. The CDR3 DNA is TGTGCCAGCAGCCCTACTAGCGGGAGCTCCGACGAGCAGTACTTC. Protein: CASSPTSGSSDEQYF.

The rearrangement uses TRBV6-5 and TRBJ2-5, with D possibly TRBD2 on 6 matching bases. The ends were cut back, 2 bases at V and 2 bases at J, with 9 bases in the middle. The germline CDR1 and CDR2 sequences are MNHEY and SVGAGI. The CDR3 length is 14 residues. The CDR3 here is CASSYPGLQETQYF. Here the CDR3 DNA reads TGTGCCAGCAGTTACCCGGGACTTCAAGAGACCCAGTACTTC.

In its sample, this clone was seen once. The chain couples TRBV5-8 to TRBJ2-7; the match to TRBD1 covers 12 bases. The CDR3 is 17 amino acids. Germline lookup yields CDR1 SGHTS and CDR2 YDEGEE. The ends lost 2 bases at V and 5 bases at J; junction bases unmatched: 11. The CDR3 bases are TGTGCCAGCAGCTTCGATATCACCGGGACAGGGGGCCACGAGCAGTACTTC. Protein: CASSFDITGTGGHEQYF.

The rearrangement joins TRBV18 to TRBJ2-3; 11 bases fit TRBD2. With 1 base clipped from V and 1 base from J, the junction kept 10 bases outside the gene matches. Germline assignment: CDR1 KGHSH and CDR2 LQKENI. The CDR3 is made up of 19 amino acids. The CDR3 sequence is CASSPLGLADLLRTDTQYF. The CDR3 bases are TGTGCCAGCTCACCACTGGGACTAGCGGATCTATTGCGCACAGATACGCAGTATTTT. The whole variable domain, remainder taken from reference TRBV18 and TRBJ2-3, is NAGVMQNPRHLVRRRGQEARLRCSPMKGHSHVYWYRQLPEEGLKFMVYLQKENIIDESGMPKERFSAEFPKEGPSILRIQQVVRGDSAAYFCASSPLGLADLLRTDTQYFGPGTRLTVL.